The 2 T cell receptor beta chains in this list originate from one sample, sequenced in a study of human T cells and chemical hapten exposure. Time point meaning: pre-sensitization, week 0. The treatment was: therapeutic diphenylcyclopropenone sensitization with weekly scalp DPC. TCRdb reprocessed the RACE reads with MiXCR, giving one entry per CDR3 protein. The sample has about 93,000 distinct CDR3 sequences; 8.5% are singletons. The source material was whole blood, sampled in connection with sensitization to the hapten diphenylcyclopropenone (DPC). These receptors were taken from a man aged 35 to 55 with alopecia areata. Some clones in this sample may be carry-over from other donors' samples.

This clonotype was detected only a few times. V gene TRBV24-1 combines with J gene TRBJ2-7; 14 bases line up with TRBD2. Trimming at V came to 4 bases and at J to 4 bases, leaving 8 bases not matched to a gene. The CDR3 sequence is 17 residues long. CDR1 and CDR2 from the germline V gene are KGHDR and SFDVKD. CDR3 loop: CATSDQGTSGSIYEQYF. In nucleotides, the CDR3 is TGTGCCACCAGTGACCAAGGGACTAGCGGGAGTATTTACGAGCAGTACTTC.

This clonotype has a handful of counts. The CDR3 loop reads CASSAGGRSYEQYF. The DNA of the CDR3 is TGTGCCAGCAGTGCTGGCGGAAGGTCCTACGAGCAGTACTTC. The J gene is TRBJ2-7, the V gene TRBV25-1; unclear D gene. The CDR3 totals 14 residues. Germline CDR1 reads MGHDK; CDR2 reads SYGVNS. The germline V and J ends were trimmed by 4 bases and 1 base, with 11 bases remaining between them.